The source of this T cell receptor (beta chain) is a study of blood T cell repertoires in COVID-19. This table comes from immunoSEQ multiplex PCR, and its TCRdb copy is limited to in-frame clones, with some not included. The sample includes 150,000 to 200,000 clones, more than 70% of them seen just once. The TCR originated in an elderly woman with active or convalescent COVID-19. The sample consisted of peripheral blood.

Here the CDR3 DNA reads TGCGCCAGCAGCTTGTCCCGGGGAGGGACAGATACGCAGTATTTT. Its protein is CASSLSRGGTDTQYF. This chain connects TRBV5-1 to TRBJ2-3, with TRBD2 identical over 7 bases. This CDR3 region has 15 residues. Germline CDR1 SGHRS, CDR2 YFSETQ. V was clipped by 1 base and J by 3 bases; unmatched bases: 5.